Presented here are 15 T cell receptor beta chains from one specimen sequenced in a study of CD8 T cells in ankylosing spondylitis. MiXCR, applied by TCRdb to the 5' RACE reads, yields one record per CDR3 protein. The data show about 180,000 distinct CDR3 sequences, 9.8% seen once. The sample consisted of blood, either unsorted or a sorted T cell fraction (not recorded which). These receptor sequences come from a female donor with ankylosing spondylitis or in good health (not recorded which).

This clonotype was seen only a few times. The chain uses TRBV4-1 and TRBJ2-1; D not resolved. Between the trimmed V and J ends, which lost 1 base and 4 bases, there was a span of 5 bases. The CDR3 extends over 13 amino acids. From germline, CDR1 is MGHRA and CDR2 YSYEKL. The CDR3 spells CASSQGTYNEQFF. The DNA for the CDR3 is TGCGCCAGCAGCCAAGGTACTTACAATGAGCAGTTCTTC.

The DNA of the CDR3 is TGTGCCAGTAGTATCAGGGGTCCTAACACCGGGGAGCTGTTTTTT. It specifies CASSIRGPNTGELFF. The V call is TRBV19, the J call TRBJ2-2; D is possibly TRBD1 (6 bases). V was cut by 3 bases and J by 2 bases, with 10 bases left in between. Per germline, CDR1 LNHDA and CDR2 SQIVND (reference sequence). The CDR3 extends over 15 amino acids.

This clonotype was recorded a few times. CDR3 residues: CASSLGSGEAPEQYF. CDR3 in DNA: TGTGCCAGCAGCTTAGGTTCGGGGGAGGCTCCCGAGCAGTACTTC. V is TRBV7-6 and J is TRBJ2-7, with D perhaps matching TRBD2 (6 bases). This CDR3 comprises 15 residues. Germline V gene data show CDR1 as SGHVS and CDR2 as FNYEAQ. The V gene lost 1 base and the J gene lost 6 bases, with 16 bases spanning the gap. Based on the CDR3 plus reference TRBV7-6 and TRBJ2-7, the full variable domain is GAGVSQSPRYKVTKRGQDVALRCDPISGHVSLYWYRQALGQGPEFLTYFNYEAQQDKSGLPNDRFSAERPEGSISTLTIQRTEQRDSAMYRCASSLGSGEAPEQYFGPGTRLTVT.

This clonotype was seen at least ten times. The CDR3 sequence is CASSLDRRGTEAFF. The CDR3, as DNA: TGTGCCAGCAGCTTAGATCGGCGGGGGACCGAAGCTTTCTTT. The V gene is TRBV11-2, the J gene TRBJ1-1; possible D gene TRBD1, 5 bases. The CDR3 runs 14 residues. V lost 0 bases, J lost 8 bases, and 13 bases lay in between. Per germline, CDR1 SGHAT and CDR2 FQNNGV.

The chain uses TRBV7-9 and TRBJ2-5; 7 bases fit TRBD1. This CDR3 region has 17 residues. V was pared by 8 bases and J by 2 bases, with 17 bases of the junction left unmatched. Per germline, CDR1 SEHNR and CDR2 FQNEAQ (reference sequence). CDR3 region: CASGNDVSRDRQETQYF. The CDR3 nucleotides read TGTGCCAGCGGAAACGACGTCAGCCGGGACAGACAAGAGACCCAGTACTTC.

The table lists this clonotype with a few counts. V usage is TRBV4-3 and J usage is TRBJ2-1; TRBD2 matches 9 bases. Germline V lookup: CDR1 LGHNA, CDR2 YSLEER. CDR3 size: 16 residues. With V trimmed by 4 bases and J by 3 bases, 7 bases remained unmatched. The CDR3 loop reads CASSPLLAGFYNEQFF. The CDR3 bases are TGCGCCAGCAGCCCCCTCCTAGCGGGGTTCTACAATGAGCAGTTCTTC.

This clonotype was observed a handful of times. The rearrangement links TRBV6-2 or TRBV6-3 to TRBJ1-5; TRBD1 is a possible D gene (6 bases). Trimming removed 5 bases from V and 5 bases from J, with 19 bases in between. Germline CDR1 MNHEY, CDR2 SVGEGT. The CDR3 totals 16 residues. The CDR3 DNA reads TGTGCCAGCAGTAAATACCGGGACACGAAGTATCAGCCCCAGCATTTT. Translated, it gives CASSKYRDTKYQPQHF.

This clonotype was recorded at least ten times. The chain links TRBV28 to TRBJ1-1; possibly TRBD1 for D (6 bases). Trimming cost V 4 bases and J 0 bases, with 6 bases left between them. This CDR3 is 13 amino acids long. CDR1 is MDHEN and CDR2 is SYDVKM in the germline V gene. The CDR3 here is CASSYRVNTEAFF. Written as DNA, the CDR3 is TGTGCCAGCAGTTACAGGGTGAACACTGAAGCTTTCTTT.

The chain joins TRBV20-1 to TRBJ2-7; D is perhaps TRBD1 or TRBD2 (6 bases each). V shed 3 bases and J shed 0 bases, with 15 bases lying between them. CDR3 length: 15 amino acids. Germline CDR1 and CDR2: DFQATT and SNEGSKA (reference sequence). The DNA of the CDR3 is TGCAGTGCTAGGCCCCGGGGGCGAAGCTCCTACGAGCAGTACTTC. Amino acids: CSARPRGRSSYEQYF.

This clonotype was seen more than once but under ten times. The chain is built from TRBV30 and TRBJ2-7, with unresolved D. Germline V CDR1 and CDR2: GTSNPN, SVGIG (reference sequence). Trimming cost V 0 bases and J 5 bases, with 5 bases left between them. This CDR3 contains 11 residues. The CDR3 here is CAWSVGDEQYF. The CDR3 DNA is TGTGCCTGGAGTGTAGGCGACGAGCAGTACTTC.

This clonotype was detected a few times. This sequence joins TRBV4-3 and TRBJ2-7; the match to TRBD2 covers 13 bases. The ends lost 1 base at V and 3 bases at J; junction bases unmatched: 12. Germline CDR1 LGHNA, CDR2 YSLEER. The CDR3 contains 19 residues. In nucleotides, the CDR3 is TGCGCCAGCAGCCAAGCCCCGGGACTAGCGGGATCGAACAGCTACGAGCAGTACTTC. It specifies CASSQAPGLAGSNSYEQYF.

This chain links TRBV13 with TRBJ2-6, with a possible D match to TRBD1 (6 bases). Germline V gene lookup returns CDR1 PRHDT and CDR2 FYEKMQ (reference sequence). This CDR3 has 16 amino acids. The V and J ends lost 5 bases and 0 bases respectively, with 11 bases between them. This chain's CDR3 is CASSGDTGSGANVLTF. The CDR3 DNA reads TGTGCCAGCAGCGGGGACACAGGCTCTGGGGCCAACGTCCTGACTTTC.

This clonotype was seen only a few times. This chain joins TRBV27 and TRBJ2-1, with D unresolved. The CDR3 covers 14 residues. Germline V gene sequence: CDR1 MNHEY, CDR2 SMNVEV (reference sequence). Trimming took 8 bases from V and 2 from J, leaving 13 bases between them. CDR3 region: CASRQGGAYNEQFF. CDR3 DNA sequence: TGTGCCAGCCGTCAAGGCGGAGCCTACAATGAGCAGTTCTTC.

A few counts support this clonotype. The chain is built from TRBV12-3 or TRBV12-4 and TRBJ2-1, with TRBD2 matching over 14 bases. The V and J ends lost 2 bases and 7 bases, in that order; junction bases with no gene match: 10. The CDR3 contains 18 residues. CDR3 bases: TGTGCCAGCAGTTTATCAAGACTAGCGGGAGGGCCTTGGAATGAGCAGTTCTTC. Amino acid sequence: CASSLSRLAGGPWNEQFF.

As DNA, the CDR3 is TGTGCCAGCAGGGGGACTAGTGACTTCTTC. Its protein product is CASRGTSDFF. The J gene is TRBJ2-1, the V gene TRBV2, with 8 bases identical to TRBD2. The V and J ends lost 6 bases and 16 bases, in that order; junction bases with no gene match: 5. The germline gives CDR1 SNHLY, CDR2 FYNNEI. The length of the CDR3 is 10 residues.